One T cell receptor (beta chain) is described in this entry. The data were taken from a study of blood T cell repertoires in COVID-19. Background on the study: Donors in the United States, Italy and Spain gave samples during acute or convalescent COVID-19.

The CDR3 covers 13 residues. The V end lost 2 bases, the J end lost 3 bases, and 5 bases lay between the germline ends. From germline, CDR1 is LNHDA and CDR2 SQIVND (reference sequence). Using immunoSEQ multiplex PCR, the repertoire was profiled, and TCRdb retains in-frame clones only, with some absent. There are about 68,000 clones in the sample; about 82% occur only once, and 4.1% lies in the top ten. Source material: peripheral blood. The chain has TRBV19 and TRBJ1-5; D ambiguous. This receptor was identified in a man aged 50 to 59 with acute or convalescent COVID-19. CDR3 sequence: CASSISYNQPQHF. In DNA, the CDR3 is TGTGCCAGTAGTATATCCTACAATCAGCCCCAGCATTTT.